Each of the 16 T cell receptor beta chains below was sequenced from the same sample in a study of human T cells and chemical hapten exposure. TCRdb used MiXCR to reprocess the RACE reads, holding one entry per CDR3 protein. The sample comprises fewer than 85,000 distinct CDR3 sequences, more than 8.5% of which are singletons, and roughly 2.4% rests with the top ten. The time point is: patch test 2, 6 weeks after DPC sensitization. The treatment here: therapeutic diphenylcyclopropenone sensitization with weekly scalp DPC. Sequences were derived from whole blood, sampled in connection with sensitization to the hapten diphenylcyclopropenone (DPC). The receptors were gathered from a woman in her 30s with alopecia areata. Some clones in this sample may be carry-over from other donors' samples.

At least ten counts were recorded for this clonotype. The CDR3 reads CSVDRTGDTGELFF. CDR3 nucleotides: TGCAGCGTTGATAGGACAGGGGACACCGGGGAGCTGTTTTTT. V is TRBV29-1 and J is TRBJ2-2; 9 bases align to TRBD1. V dropped 3 bases and J dropped 3; count of bases not matched to a gene: 2. Germline V lookup: CDR1 SQVTM, CDR2 ANQGSEA. This CDR3 comprises 14 residues.

This clonotype was seen ten or more times. The chain recombines TRBV28 with TRBJ2-7; D might be TRBD1 or TRBD2, each matching 5 bases. The V end lost 4 bases, the J end lost 2 bases, and 9 bases lay between the germline ends. The germline gives CDR1 MDHEN, CDR2 SYDVKM. The length of the CDR3 is 13 residues. CDR3 in DNA: TGTGCCAGCAGTTGGGACGGACCCTACGAGCAGTACTTC. It yields the protein CASSWDGPYEQYF.

With regard to this clonotype: With a much larger clone just one base away, this may be a read error. V and J are TRBV7-2 and TRBJ1-2; D unclear. The CDR3 extends over 12 amino acids. The V and J ends lost 5 bases and 4 bases respectively, with 8 bases between them. CDR1 SGHTA and CDR2 FQGNSA come from the germline V gene. As DNA, the CDR3 is TGTGCCAGCAGCCCGGACGCCTATGGCTACACCTTC. It translates to CASSPDAYGYTF. Using reference TRBV7-2 and TRBJ1-2 for the parts outside the CDR3, the full variable domain is GAGVSQSPSNKVTEKGKDVELRCDPISGHTALYWYRQSLGQGLEFLIYFQGNSAPDKSGLPSDRFSAERTGGSVSTLTIQRTQQEDSAVYLCASSPDAYGYTFGSGTRLTVV.

This clonotype has only a few counts. This sequence joins TRBV12-3 or TRBV12-4 and TRBJ1-5, with D perhaps TRBD1 (6 bases). The CDR3 has 16 residues. Trimming removed 0 bases from V and 2 bases from J, with 11 bases in between. Here the CDR3 reads CASSLAKDRRNQPQHF. CDR3 in DNA: TGTGCCAGCAGTTTAGCGAAGGACAGACGCAATCAGCCCCAGCATTTT.

This sequence joins TRBV5-4 and TRBJ2-7, with 9 bases identical to TRBD1. This CDR3 has 14 residues. Germline CDR1 and CDR2: SGHNT and YYREEE (reference sequence). Trimming removed 5 bases from V and 4 bases from J; junction bases left unmatched: 7. The CDR3 nucleotides read TGTGCCAGCAGTTCCGGGACAGGGTATTACGAGCAGTACTTC. This sequence encodes CASSSGTGYYEQYF.

This clonotype was counted ten times or more. The rearrangement joins TRBV4-2 to TRBJ2-2; 7 positions agree with TRBD1. The ends lost 0 bases at V and 4 bases at J; junction bases unmatched: 8. Germline V lookup: CDR1 LGHNA, CDR2 YNFKEQ. The CDR3 has 17 amino acids. The CDR3 sequence is CASSQDVQQGSTGELFF. The CDR3 nucleotides read TGTGCCAGCAGCCAAGATGTACAACAGGGGAGCACCGGGGAGCTGTTTTTT.

At least ten counts were recorded for this clonotype. The J gene is TRBJ2-7, the V gene TRBV28; TRBD2 agrees at 10 bases. This CDR3 comprises 15 residues. Germline CDR1 and CDR2: MDHEN and SYDVKM. V shed 1 base, J shed 7 bases, and the junction held 7 bases outside the gene matches. The DNA for the CDR3 is TGTGCCAGCAGTTTATTAGCTAGCGGGAGCCGGGAGCAGTACTTC. Translated, it gives CASSLLASGSREQYF.

The chain combines TRBV6-2 or TRBV6-3 with TRBJ2-7; weak D call: TRBD2 (6 bases). CDR3 length: 13 amino acids. V lost 5 bases, J lost 5 bases, and 13 bases lay in between. CDR1 and CDR2 (germline): MNHEY, SVGEGT. The DNA of the CDR3 is TGTGCCAGCAGTGTGACTAGGGCGCACGAGCAGTACTTC. Amino acid sequence: CASSVTRAHEQYF.

The chain recombines TRBV5-4 with TRBJ2-6; D might be TRBD2 (7 bases). Germline CDR1 SGHNT, CDR2 YYREEE (reference sequence). Trimming took off 3 bases at V and 4 bases at J, with 11 bases between the two ends. The CDR3 is made up of 15 amino acids. The CDR3 sequence is CASSSGGAGANVLTF. Written as DNA, the CDR3 is TGTGCCAGCAGCTCTGGGGGGGCAGGGGCCAACGTCCTGACTTTC.

This clonotype was recorded at least ten times. This sequence joins TRBV5-1 and TRBJ1-1; D is unresolved. The V end lost 4 bases, the J end lost 4 bases, and 11 bases lay between the germline ends. This CDR3 has 13 amino acids. The germline V gene encodes CDR1 SGHRS and CDR2 YFSETQ. CDR3 residues: CASSLGLATEAFF. In DNA, the CDR3 is TGCGCCAGCAGCCTAGGGTTAGCCACTGAAGCTTTCTTT.

This clonotype has more than one count but fewer than ten. The chain carries TRBV6-2 or TRBV6-3 and TRBJ2-4; D is unresolved. The CDR3 has 14 amino acids. V lost 0 bases and J 8 bases, leaving 11 bases between the germline ends. The germline gives CDR1 MNHEY, CDR2 SVGEGT. The CDR3, as DNA: TGTGCCAGCAGTTACTCCAGAGTAGGGCACATTCAGTACTTC. Its protein product is CASSYSRVGHIQYF.

This clonotype has more than one count but fewer than ten. The CDR3 is CASSGTNTEAFF. In DNA form, the CDR3 reads TGTGCCAGCAGTGGAACGAACACTGAAGCTTTCTTT. This chain connects TRBV25-1 to TRBJ1-1; D is uncertain. Germline V gene data show CDR1 as MGHDK and CDR2 as SYGVNS. Trimming pared 4 bases from V and 1 base from J, leaving 4 bases between. This CDR3 has 12 residues.

This clonotype was seen more than once but under ten times. This rearrangement joins TRBV12-3 or TRBV12-4 to TRBJ2-1; D is uncertain. The CDR3 covers 11 residues. V was trimmed by 3 bases and J by 10 bases, leaving 7 bases between them. CDR3 amino acids: CASSFYQEQFF. The CDR3 nucleotides are TGTGCCAGCAGTTTCTACCAAGAGCAGTTCTTC.

This clonotype was recorded many times. The chain carries TRBV18 and TRBJ1-1, with 10 bases fitting TRBD1. After removal of 8 bases from V and 5 bases from J, the junction contained 5 bases not matched to a gene. The germline CDR1 and CDR2 sequences are KGHSH and LQKENI. This CDR3 contains 13 residues. This CDR3 reads CASRQGARTEAFF. CDR3 coding DNA: TGTGCCAGCCGACAGGGGGCGCGAACTGAAGCTTTCTTT.

This clonotype was counted at least ten times. The chain carries TRBV3-1 and TRBJ2-1, with TRBD2 matching 11 bases. This CDR3 has 16 amino acids. Trimming at V came to 2 bases and at J to 8 bases, leaving 8 bases not matched to a gene. Germline V gives CDR1 LGHDT, CDR2 YNNKEL (reference sequence). The CDR3 loop reads CASSQFSGGANHEQFF. Written as DNA, the CDR3 is TGTGCCAGCAGCCAATTTAGCGGGGGGGCCAACCATGAGCAGTTCTTC.

This clonotype appeared a few times. The rearrangement joins TRBV2 to TRBJ2-7; D may correspond to TRBD1 or TRBD2 (5 bases each). V was pared by 6 bases and J by 3 bases, with 12 bases between. This CDR3 comprises 13 residues. Looked up from germline, CDR1 is SNHLY and CDR2 is FYNNEI. The CDR3 here is CASSWDGDYEQYF. CDR3 bases: TGTGCCAGCAGCTGGGACGGGGACTACGAGCAGTACTTC.